These 12 T cell receptor beta chains were sequenced from one sample in a study of early T cells in non-severe SARS-CoV-2 infection. TCRdb reprocessed the 5' RACE reads with MiXCR, giving one entry per CDR3 protein. This table holds 50,000 or so distinct CDR3 sequences, roughly 12% found once. Sequencing was performed on whole blood. The source is an adult who was a healthcare worker with PCR-confirmed SARS-CoV-2 infection or an uninfected control (not recorded which).

The chain carries TRBV12-3 or TRBV12-4 and TRBJ2-2; 8 nucleotides agree with TRBD2. The CDR3 is made up of 16 amino acids. The V and J ends lost 6 bases and 1 base, in that order; junction bases with no gene match: 7. This CDR3 reads CASSPFRGGNTGELFF. CDR3 DNA: TGTGCCAGCAGCCCCTTTCGGGGGGGGAACACCGGGGAGCTGTTTTTT.

The gene calls are TRBV7-6 and TRBJ2-2; D perhaps matches TRBD1 (5 bases). Germline loops: CDR1 SGHVS, CDR2 FNYEAQ. CDR3 length: 15 residues. Trimming shortened V by 5 bases and J by 7 bases, and 17 bases separated the two germline ends. The CDR3 loop is CASSRDSSVYGELFF. The CDR3 nucleotides are TGTGCCAGCAGCCGAGACAGCTCGGTGTACGGGGAGCTGTTTTTT.

The J gene is TRBJ1-2, the V gene TRBV28; no clear D. V was trimmed by 7 bases and J by 3 bases, leaving 9 bases between them. This CDR3 contains 12 residues. The germline gives CDR1 MDHEN, CDR2 SYDVKM. In nucleotides, the CDR3 is TGTGCCAGCAATATGGGTTACTATGGCTACACCTTC. Its translation: CASNMGYYGYTF.

The chain combines TRBV4-2 with TRBJ1-2; no clear D gene. The germline V gene has CDR1 LGHNA and CDR2 YNFKEQ. The CDR3 consists of 14 residues. Trimming cost V 1 base and J 5 bases, with 11 bases left between them. The CDR3 reads CASSQVSVSYGYTF. DNA of the CDR3: TGTGCCAGCAGCCAAGTCTCGGTTAGTTATGGCTACACCTTC.

This clonotype was observed many times. The chain links TRBV7-6 to TRBJ2-3; 11 bases map to TRBD2. V shed 3 bases, J shed 6 bases, and the junction held 2 bases outside the gene matches. The CDR3 runs 14 residues. Germline CDR1 and CDR2: SGHVS and FNYEAQ. The CDR3, as DNA: TGTGCCAGCAGCTTTTGGACTAGCGGGGATACGCAGTATTTT. Its protein is CASSFWTSGDTQYF. The whole variable domain, remainder taken from reference TRBV7-6 and TRBJ2-3, is GAGVSQSPRYKVTKRGQDVALRCDPISGHVSLYWYRQALGQGPEFLTYFNYEAQQDKSGLPNDRFSAERPEGSISTLTIQRTEQRDSAMYRCASSFWTSGDTQYFGPGTRLTVL.

The chain's CDR3 is CSVGDVETQYF. The CDR3 DNA is TGCAGCGTTGGGGACGTAGAGACCCAGTACTTC. The chain joins TRBV29-1 to TRBJ2-5; D possibly uses TRBD1 or TRBD2 (5 bases each). Between the trimmed V and J ends, which lost 4 bases and 4 bases, there was a span of 7 bases. Germline V CDR1 and CDR2: SQVTM, ANQGSEA. There are 11 residues in the CDR3.

The J gene is TRBJ2-1, the V gene TRBV9, with TRBD1 matching 8 bases. The germline gives CDR1 SGDLS, CDR2 YYNGEE. This CDR3 has 14 residues. V lost 3 bases and J lost 6; bases outside the gene matches: 5. CDR3 DNA: TGTGCCAGCAGCGCAGAGACAGGGGTCAATGAGCAGTTCTTC. This codes for CASSAETGVNEQFF.

The genes are TRBV11-1 and TRBJ2-7; D unclear. Germline V lookup: CDR1 SGHAT, CDR2 FQDESV (reference sequence). There are 13 residues in the CDR3. Trimming removed 5 bases at V and 4 bases at J, with 12 bases between. The CDR3 DNA reads TGTGCCAGCAGCGTCCAGCAGTATTACGAGCAGTACTTC. This encodes CASSVQQYYEQYF.

CDR3 in amino acids: CASILGRDDQETQYF. The CDR3, as DNA: TGTGCCAGCATACTGGGCAGGGACGACCAAGAGACCCAGTACTTC. V gene TRBV27 combines with J gene TRBJ2-5; D assignment may be TRBD1 or TRBD2 (5 bases each). Between the trimmed V and J ends, which lost 7 bases and 0 bases, there was a span of 15 bases. Looked up from germline, CDR1 is MNHEY and CDR2 is SMNVEV (reference sequence). CDR3 length equals 15 residues.

Only a few counts were recorded for this clonotype. This rearrangement joins TRBV7-8 to TRBJ1-6; a weak D match, TRBD1 (5 bases). Trimming pared 5 bases from V and 10 bases from J, leaving 15 bases between. The CDR3 is 14 residues long. The germline CDR1 and CDR2 sequences are SGHVS and FQNEAQ. CDR3 bases: TGTGCCAGCAGCCATGACAGCCACGGGTCACCCCTCCACTTT. Translation: CASSHDSHGSPLHF.

The chain employs TRBV28 and TRBJ1-3; the D gene is possibly TRBD1 (6 bases). The CDR3 loop spans 15 amino acids. Trimming cost V 5 bases and J 2 bases, with 13 bases left between them. Germline V CDR1 and CDR2: MDHEN, SYDVKM. This chain's CDR3 is CASSTLQGAGNTIYF. CDR3 in DNA: TGTGCCAGCAGTACCCTACAGGGAGCTGGAAACACCATATATTTT.

This clonotype was observed many times. The rearrangement links TRBV6-2 or TRBV6-3 to TRBJ1-1; D unclear. The V end lost 7 bases, the J end lost 3 bases, and 9 bases lay between the germline ends. Per germline, CDR1 MNHEY and CDR2 SVGEGT. This CDR3 spans 12 amino acids. CDR3 in amino acids: CASKTPDTEAFF. As DNA, the CDR3 is TGTGCCAGCAAAACTCCGGACACTGAAGCTTTCTTT.